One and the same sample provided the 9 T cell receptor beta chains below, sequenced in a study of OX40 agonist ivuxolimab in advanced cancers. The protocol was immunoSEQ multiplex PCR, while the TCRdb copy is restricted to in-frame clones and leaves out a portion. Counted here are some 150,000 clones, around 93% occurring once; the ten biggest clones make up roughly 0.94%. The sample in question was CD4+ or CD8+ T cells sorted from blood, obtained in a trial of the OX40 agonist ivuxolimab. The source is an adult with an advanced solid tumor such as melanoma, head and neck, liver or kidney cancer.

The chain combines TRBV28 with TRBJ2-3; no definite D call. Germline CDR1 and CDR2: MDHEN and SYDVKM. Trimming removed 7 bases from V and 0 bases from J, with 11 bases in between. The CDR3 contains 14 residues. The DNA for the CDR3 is TGTGCCAGCAAGCTTGCGGCGAGCACAGATACGCAGTATTTT. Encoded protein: CASKLAASTDTQYF.

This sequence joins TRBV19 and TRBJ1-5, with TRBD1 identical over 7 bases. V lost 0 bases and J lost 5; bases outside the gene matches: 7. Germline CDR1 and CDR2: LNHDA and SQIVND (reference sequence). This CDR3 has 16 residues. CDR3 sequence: CASSIEARQGHQPQHF. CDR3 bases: TGTGCCAGTAGTATAGAGGCCCGACAGGGACATCAGCCCCAGCATTTT.

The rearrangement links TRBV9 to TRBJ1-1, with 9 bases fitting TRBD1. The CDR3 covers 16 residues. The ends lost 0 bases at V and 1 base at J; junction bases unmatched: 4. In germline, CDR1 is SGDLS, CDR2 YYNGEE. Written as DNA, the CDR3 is TGTGCCAGCAGCGTAGTTAGGGGACAGGGGAACACTGAAGCTTTCTTT. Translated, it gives CASSVVRGQGNTEAFF.

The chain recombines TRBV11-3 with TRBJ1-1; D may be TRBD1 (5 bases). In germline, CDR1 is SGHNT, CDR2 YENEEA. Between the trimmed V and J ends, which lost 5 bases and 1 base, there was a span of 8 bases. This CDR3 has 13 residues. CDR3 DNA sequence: TGTGCCAGCAGCCAGGGTTCGAACACTGAAGCTTTCTTT. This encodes CASSQGSNTEAFF.

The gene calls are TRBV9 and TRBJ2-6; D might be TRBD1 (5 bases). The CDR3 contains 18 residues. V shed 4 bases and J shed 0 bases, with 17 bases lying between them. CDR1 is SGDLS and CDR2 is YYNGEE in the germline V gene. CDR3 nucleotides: TGTGCCAGCAGCCCAGTGCAGGGATCTAACTCTGGGGCCAACGTCCTGACTTTC. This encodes CASSPVQGSNSGANVLTF.

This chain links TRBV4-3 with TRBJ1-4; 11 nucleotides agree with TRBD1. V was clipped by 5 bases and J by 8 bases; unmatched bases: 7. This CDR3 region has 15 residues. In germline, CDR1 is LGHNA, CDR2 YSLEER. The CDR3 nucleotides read TGCGCCAGCAGCGTGACAGGGACAGGGGGGGAAAAACTGTTTTTT. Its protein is CASSVTGTGGEKLFF.

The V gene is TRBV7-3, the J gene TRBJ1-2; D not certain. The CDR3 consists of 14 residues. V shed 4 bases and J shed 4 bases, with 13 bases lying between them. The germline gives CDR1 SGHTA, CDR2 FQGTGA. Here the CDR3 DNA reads TGTGCCAGCAGCTCCCGACGGAGCGTCTATGGCTACACCTTC. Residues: CASSSRRSVYGYTF. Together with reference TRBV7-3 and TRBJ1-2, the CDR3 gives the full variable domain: GAGVSQTPSNKVTEKGKYVELRCDPISGHTALYWYRQSLGQGPEFLIYFQGTGAADDSGLPNDRFFAVRPEGSVSTLKIQRTERGDSAVYLCASSSRRSVYGYTFGSGTRLTVV.

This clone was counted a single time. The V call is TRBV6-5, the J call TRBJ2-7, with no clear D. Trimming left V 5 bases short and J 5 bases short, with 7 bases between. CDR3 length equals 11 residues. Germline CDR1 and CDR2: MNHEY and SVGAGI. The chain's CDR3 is CASSNTDEQYF. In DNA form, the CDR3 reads TGTGCCAGCAGTAACACAGACGAGCAGTACTTC.

This CDR3 is CASSSGGRGVYEQYF. The CDR3 DNA sequence: TGTGCCAGCAGTTCGGGAGGGAGAGGTGTCTACGAGCAGTACTTC. The V and J genes are TRBV6-5 and TRBJ2-7, with 8 bases lining up with TRBD2. The length of the CDR3 is 15 residues. The V gene's germline CDR1 is MNHEY and CDR2 SVGAGI. Trimming cost V 4 bases and J 3 bases; bases outside gene matches: 8.